Listed below are T cell receptor beta chains from one sample, sequenced in a study of T cell responses to AZD1222 COVID-19 vaccine. Clones were read by immunoSEQ multiplex PCR, and TCRdb kept only the in-frame ones, dropping some. Of 90,000 to 120,000 clones detected, 87% appear once; the ten largest clones hold roughly 5%. The specimen comprised peripheral blood, sampled 28 days after the second AZD1222 dose. Receptors originate from an adult who received the AZD1222 COVID-19 vaccine. CDR3s include the opening cysteine and the closing phenylalanine or tryptophan. Size is stated for part of the rows, as once, few or many counts, or as a class when the clone is expanded.

abundance: -; len: 11; j_gene: TRBJ1-1; v_gene: TRBV12-3/TRBV12-4; CDR3aa: CASSYSAEAFF
abundance: -; len: 15; j_gene: TRBJ2-7; v_gene: TRBV20-1; CDR3aa: CSASSRTGSLGEQYF
abundance: -; len: 13; j_gene: TRBJ2-3; v_gene: TRBV25-1; CDR3aa: CASSEPGTDTQYF
abundance: -; len: 15; j_gene: TRBJ1-4; v_gene: TRBV6-5; CDR3aa: CASSTLGQDNEKLFF
abundance: -; len: 15; j_gene: TRBJ1-1; v_gene: TRBV3-1/TRBV3-2; CDR3aa: CASSQDSRSGTEAFF
abundance: -; len: 15; j_gene: TRBJ2-1; v_gene: TRBV28; CDR3aa: CASSLKGLDFNEQFF
abundance: -; len: 17; j_gene: TRBJ1-4; v_gene: TRBV6-1; CDR3aa: CASSEPIAKTTNEKLFF
abundance: -; len: 16; j_gene: TRBJ1-1; v_gene: TRBV28; CDR3aa: CASSFLTRDQNTEAFF
abundance: -; len: 12; j_gene: TRBJ2-1; v_gene: TRBV14; CDR3aa: CASSPDRGRQFF
abundance: -; len: 19; j_gene: TRBJ2-7; v_gene: TRBV24-1; CDR3aa: CATSDTPGQGVRESYEQYF
abundance: few; len: 14; j_gene: TRBJ2-7; v_gene: TRBV5-4; CDR3aa: CASSLGGGTGEQYF
abundance: -; len: 15; j_gene: TRBJ2-7; v_gene: TRBV6-1; CDR3aa: CASSELGGVPGEQYF
abundance: once; len: 13; j_gene: TRBJ1-1; v_gene: TRBV27; CDR3aa: CASSFMMNTEAFF
abundance: -; len: 14; j_gene: TRBJ2-7; v_gene: TRBV15; CDR3aa: CATSSQGSSYEQYF
abundance: -; len: 14; j_gene: TRBJ1-5; v_gene: TRBV19; CDR3aa: CASSTGHQGRPQHF
abundance: -; len: 17; j_gene: TRBJ2-3; v_gene: TRBV10-3; CDR3aa: CAISGGTNYPSTDTQYF
abundance: -; len: 13; j_gene: TRBJ1-2; v_gene: TRBV15; CDR3aa: CAPLFTERGGYTF
abundance: -; len: 16; j_gene: TRBJ2-7; v_gene: TRBV13; CDR3aa: CASSLGGQGLTYEQYF
abundance: -; len: 14; j_gene: TRBJ2-1; v_gene: TRBV6-2/TRBV6-3; CDR3aa: CASRYTGVYNEQFF
abundance: -; len: 15; j_gene: TRBJ1-1; v_gene: TRBV5-4; CDR3aa: CASSLEQNMNTEAFF
abundance: -; len: 12; j_gene: TRBJ2-5; v_gene: TRBV6-6; CDR3aa: CASSHNQETQYF
abundance: -; len: 14; j_gene: TRBJ2-5; v_gene: TRBV6-5; CDR3aa: CASSYSGPEETQYF
abundance: -; len: 15; j_gene: TRBJ2-7; v_gene: TRBV9; CDR3aa: CASSVGTGLSYEQYF
abundance: -; len: 13; j_gene: TRBJ1-2; v_gene: TRBV12-3/TRBV12-4; CDR3aa: CASSSVGRGGYTF
abundance: -; len: 16; j_gene: TRBJ2-1; v_gene: TRBV5-4; CDR3aa: CASSLGTSFSYNEQFF
abundance: -; len: 17; j_gene: TRBJ1-6; v_gene: TRBV5-6; CDR3aa: CASSSLRGEPYNSPLHF
abundance: -; len: 13; j_gene: TRBJ1-2; v_gene: TRBV6-4; CDR3aa: CAAYVGFNYGYTF
abundance: -; len: 14; j_gene: TRBJ2-2; v_gene: TRBV27; CDR3aa: CASSDRGATGELFF
abundance: once; len: 14; j_gene: TRBJ2-7; v_gene: TRBV5-4; CDR3aa: CASSNRGFSYEQYF
abundance: -; len: 13; j_gene: TRBJ2-7; v_gene: TRBV7-8; CDR3aa: CASSLLQAYEQYF
abundance: -; len: 13; j_gene: TRBJ2-3; v_gene: TRBV18; CDR3aa: CASSPGPEDTQYF
abundance: -; len: 16; j_gene: TRBJ2-2; v_gene: TRBV4-3; CDR3aa: CASSQELFANTGELFF
abundance: -; len: 16; j_gene: TRBJ2-6; v_gene: TRBV7-2; CDR3aa: CASSLARGGGANVLTF
abundance: -; len: 16; j_gene: TRBJ2-3; v_gene: TRBV24-1; CDR3aa: CATSVPGQGSTDTQYF
abundance: -; len: 17; j_gene: TRBJ2-7; v_gene: TRBV13; CDR3aa: CASSPPRRAGENYEQYF
abundance: -; len: 15; j_gene: TRBJ2-2; v_gene: TRBV24-1; CDR3aa: CATSGRDPNTGELFF
abundance: -; len: 14; j_gene: TRBJ1-2; v_gene: TRBV29-1; CDR3aa: CSASGTGFGYGYTF
abundance: once; len: 17; j_gene: TRBJ1-2; v_gene: TRBV6-1; CDR3aa: CASSADLTGGAVDGYTF
abundance: few; len: 15; j_gene: TRBJ2-3; v_gene: TRBV24-1; CDR3aa: CATSSYRVLPDTQYF
abundance: -; len: 16; j_gene: TRBJ1-3; v_gene: TRBV3-1/TRBV3-2; CDR3aa: CASSHASDRRGNTIYF
abundance: -; len: 16; j_gene: TRBJ2-5; v_gene: TRBV7-3; CDR3aa: CASSLGGRGNQETQYF
abundance: -; len: 14; j_gene: TRBJ2-7; v_gene: TRBV27; CDR3aa: CASSLGYRGYEQYF
abundance: few; len: 14; j_gene: TRBJ1-6; v_gene: TRBV6-1; CDR3aa: CASSEGVIGSPLHF
abundance: -; len: 15; j_gene: TRBJ1-1; v_gene: TRBV27; CDR3aa: CASSLNPRMGTEAFF
abundance: -; len: 14; j_gene: TRBJ1-3; v_gene: TRBV20-1; CDR3aa: CSASIRGLGNTIYF
abundance: once; len: 14; j_gene: TRBJ2-3; v_gene: TRBV24-1; CDR3aa: CATSEGGRTDTQYF
abundance: -; len: 15; j_gene: TRBJ2-7; v_gene: TRBV9; CDR3aa: CASSVEASAGHEQYF
abundance: -; len: 15; j_gene: TRBJ1-4; v_gene: TRBV7-8; CDR3aa: CASTLRAGGGEKLFF
abundance: -; len: 16; j_gene: TRBJ1-5; v_gene: TRBV2; CDR3aa: CASSEWDRGNNQPQHF